Below are 30 T cell receptor beta chains sequenced from a single sample in a study of early T cells in non-severe SARS-CoV-2 infection. One entry per CDR3 protein results from TCRdb running MiXCR on the 5' RACE reads. The sample yields about 54,000 distinct CDR3 sequences, under 7.5% seen once. Sequencing was performed on whole blood, taken at baseline. The receptor set was obtained from an adult who was a healthcare worker with PCR-confirmed SARS-CoV-2 infection or an uninfected control (not recorded which).

This clonotype was seen at least ten times. This chain uses TRBV20-1 with TRBJ1-1, with D uncertain. The CDR3 sequence is 15 residues long. CDR1 and CDR2 (germline): DFQATT, SNEGSKA (reference sequence). Trimming shortened V by 3 bases and J by 5 bases, and 19 bases separated the two germline ends. DNA for the CDR3: TGCAGTGCTAGGGCTAGCGGGAGGGTAGGGACTGAAGCTTTCTTT. Translating it yields CSARASGRVGTEAFF.

This clonotype was recorded at least ten times. CDR3 bases: TGCAGTGCTAGAAAGGCAGGCACCACAGATACGCAGTATTTT. As protein: CSARKAGTTDTQYF. The chain recombines TRBV20-1 with TRBJ2-3; D unresolved. CDR1 is DFQATT, CDR2 SNEGSKA, per germline (reference sequence). The V end lost 2 bases, the J end lost 2 bases, and 11 bases lay between the germline ends. The CDR3 runs to 14 residues.

Ten or more counts support this clonotype. The chain couples TRBV29-1 to TRBJ1-2; 9 nucleotides agree with TRBD1. With V trimmed by 6 bases and J by 6 bases, 2 bases remained unmatched. Germline CDR1 and CDR2: SQVTM and ANQGSEA. This CDR3 region has 11 residues. CDR3 in amino acids: CSVGTGNGYTF. Here the CDR3 DNA reads TGCAGCGTCGGGACAGGGAATGGCTACACCTTC.

This clonotype has a handful of counts. The chain combines TRBV12-2 with TRBJ2-4; the tabulated D call, TRBD1, remains unverified against the DNA. TRBV12-2 is a known pseudogene. CDR3 length: 18 residues. CDR3 DNA: TGTGCAAGTCGCTTAGCCAGACTCAGGGTCGATGGCAAAAACATTCAGTACTTC. Protein product: CASRLARLRVDGKNIQYF.

This clonotype was counted only a few times. This chain uses TRBV28 with TRBJ2-1; D uncertain. There are 12 residues in the CDR3. The V gene lost 8 bases and the J gene lost 11 bases, with 16 bases spanning the gap. Germline V CDR1 and CDR2: MDHEN, SYDVKM. CDR3 residues: CASGYHTEKQFF. Here the CDR3 DNA reads TGTGCCAGCGGATACCATACAGAAAAGCAGTTCTTC.

V gene TRBV27 combines with J gene TRBJ2-7; D remains unclear. The CDR3 runs 13 residues. CDR1 and CDR2 from the germline V gene are MNHEY and SMNVEV (reference sequence). V lost 4 bases and J lost 9, with 16 bases in between. The CDR3 DNA sequence: TGTGCCAGCAGTTCTGAATTTGCGGCACCGCAGTACTTC. Its protein is CASSSEFAAPQYF.

This sequence joins TRBV24-1 and TRBJ2-3; D is undetermined. Germline loops: CDR1 KGHDR, CDR2 SFDVKD. The CDR3 covers 16 residues. The germline V and J ends were trimmed by 0 bases and 5 bases, with 14 bases remaining between them. CDR3 in amino acids: CATSDLQPARIDTQYF. CDR3 DNA: TGTGCCACCAGTGATTTGCAACCCGCCAGGATAGATACGCAGTATTTT.

This clonotype has a handful of counts. The rearrangement uses TRBV20-1 and TRBJ2-1; 10 nucleotides match TRBD2. The CDR3 extends over 16 amino acids. J lost 2 bases, V lost 0 bases, and 4 bases had no gene match. Germline assignment: CDR1 DFQATT and CDR2 SNEGSKA (reference sequence). CDR3 protein: CSARDLGLATYNEQFF. For the CDR3, the DNA is TGCAGTGCTAGAGATTTGGGACTAGCGACCTACAATGAGCAGTTCTTC.

This clonotype was found a few times. The chain combines TRBV5-5 with TRBJ1-5; unclear D gene. CDR3 length equals 13 residues. CDR1 is SGHKS, CDR2 YYEKEE, per germline (reference sequence). V was shortened by 1 base and J by 6 bases, with 8 bases between the two germline ends. CDR3 nucleotides: TGTGCCAGCAGCTTGTTGGTGGGTCAGCCCCAGCATTTT. Its protein is CASSLLVGQPQHF. Based on the CDR3 plus reference TRBV5-5 and TRBJ1-5, the full variable domain is DAGVTQSPTHLIKTRGQQVTLRCSPISGHKSVSWYQQVLGQGPQFIFQYYEKEERGRGNFPDRFSARQFPNYSSELNVNALLLGDSALYLCASSLLVGQPQHFGDGTRLSIL.

This clonotype turned up a few times. V usage is TRBV5-1 and J usage is TRBJ2-3; no firm D call. V gave up 5 bases and J gave up 0 bases, with 7 bases separating them. The CDR3 extends over 13 amino acids. Germline V gene lookup returns CDR1 SGHRS and CDR2 YFSETQ. CDR3 in DNA: TGCGCCAGCAGGACGGAAAGCACAGATACGCAGTATTTT. Translation: CASRTESTDTQYF.

This clonotype was counted between two and nine times. The genes are TRBV7-2 and TRBJ2-1; 12 bases agree with TRBD2. The V and J ends lost 1 base and 7 bases, in that order; junction bases with no gene match: 8. This CDR3 comprises 17 residues. Germline CDR1 and CDR2: SGHTA and FQGNSA. The CDR3 DNA is TGTGCCAGCAGCTTAGTAAGGCTAGCGGGGGGGAGGAATGAGCAGTTCTTC. It codes for CASSLVRLAGGRNEQFF.

V is TRBV18 and J is TRBJ2-1, with D perhaps matching TRBD1 or TRBD2 (5 bases each). V gave up 8 bases and J gave up 9 bases, with 23 bases separating them. In germline, CDR1 is KGHSH, CDR2 LQKENI. The CDR3 has 15 residues. In DNA, the CDR3 is TGTGCCAGCGCATTCGACCGGGGCCGAGGGAGTGAGCAGTTCTTC. Translation: CASAFDRGRGSEQFF.

This clonotype showed up many times. The chain recombines TRBV12-3 or TRBV12-4 with TRBJ1-6, with a weak D call TRBD1 (5 bases). The ends were cut back, 7 bases at V and 9 bases at J, with 19 bases in the middle. The CDR3 is 15 residues long. CDR3 DNA sequence: TGTGCCAGCACTCGGATGGGGGACGGATTTTCACCCCTCCACTTT. It translates to CASTRMGDGFSPLHF.

There are a few counts of this clonotype. The gene calls are TRBV7-6 and TRBJ2-3; 10 bases agree with TRBD2. The CDR3 has 17 amino acids. Germline lookup yields CDR1 SGHVS and CDR2 FNYEAQ. V was pared by 3 bases and J by 3 bases, with 9 bases of the junction left unmatched. The CDR3 loop is CASSFRGLAGDTDTQYF. CDR3 nucleotides: TGTGCCAGCAGCTTTAGGGGCCTAGCGGGGGATACAGATACGCAGTATTTT.

This clonotype was seen a handful of times. This chain joins TRBV5-4 and TRBJ2-3; D assignment may be TRBD1 or TRBD2 (5 bases each). With 0 bases removed from V and 6 bases from J, the gap between germline ends came to 20 bases. The germline V gene has CDR1 SGHNT and CDR2 YYREEE (reference sequence). The length of the CDR3 is 17 residues. CDR3 protein: CASSLGGFGFNSDTQYF. As DNA, the CDR3 is TGTGCCAGCAGCTTGGGGGGGTTCGGTTTTAATAGTGATACGCAGTATTTT.

This clonotype came up many times. The chain joins TRBV29-1 to TRBJ1-1; no firm D call. The CDR3 contains 14 residues. V gave up 4 bases and J gave up 0 bases, with 12 bases separating them. Germline V gene sequence: CDR1 SQVTM, CDR2 ANQGSEA. CDR3 nucleotides: TGCAGCGTTGTCCAGTCAGCCGTGAACACTGAAGCTTTCTTT. Amino acids: CSVVQSAVNTEAFF.

This clonotype was detected only a few times. The rearrangement joins TRBV10-3 to TRBJ2-3, with D possibly matching TRBD2 (6 bases). Trimming took off 6 bases at V and 5 bases at J, with 12 bases between the two ends. Germline lookup yields CDR1 ENHRY and CDR2 SYGVKD. The CDR3 is made up of 13 amino acids. For the CDR3, the DNA is TGTGCCATCAGCTTTGTGGGGGGAGATACGCAGTATTTT. Encoded protein: CAISFVGGDTQYF.

This clonotype was detected ten times or more. The J gene is TRBJ2-1, the V gene TRBV4-1; D unresolved. This CDR3 spans 13 amino acids. V dropped 0 bases and J dropped 14 bases, with 14 bases sitting between them. Germline V gene lookup returns CDR1 MGHRA and CDR2 YSYEKL. The CDR3 region is CASSQDGVVWKFF. The CDR3 DNA reads as TGCGCCAGCAGCCAAGATGGCGTAGTGTGGAAGTTCTTC.

This clonotype appeared many times. This chain uses TRBV6-4 with TRBJ2-3; D gene ambiguous. V lost 6 bases and J 1 base, leaving 11 bases between the germline ends. The CDR3 runs to 14 residues. CDR1 is MRHNA, CDR2 SNTAGT, per germline. The CDR3 sequence: CASSLIPGTDTQYF. DNA for the CDR3: TGTGCCAGCAGCCTTATTCCGGGCACAGATACGCAGTATTTT.

This clonotype was found many times. The CDR3 DNA is TGCGCCAGCAGCCAAGAACCTTTTCGGGGACAGACTACCGGTCAGGCAACTAATGAAAAACTGTTTTTT. This sequence encodes CASSQEPFRGQTTGQATNEKLFF. The V gene is TRBV4-3, the J gene TRBJ1-4, with 7 bases identical to TRBD1. The junction had 22 bases not matched to a gene; V was cut back by 0 bases and J by 0 bases. The CDR3 length is 23 residues. Looked up from germline, CDR1 is LGHNA and CDR2 is YSLEER.

This clonotype has a count of ten or more. The J gene is TRBJ1-4, the V gene TRBV18; D gene ambiguous. CDR1 is KGHSH and CDR2 is LQKENI in the germline V gene. The CDR3 consists of 16 residues. Deletions cut 2 bases from V and 0 bases from J, with 10 bases between. The CDR3 spells CASSPGQPATNEKLFF. CDR3 coding DNA: TGTGCCAGCTCACCAGGGCAGCCAGCAACTAATGAAAAACTGTTTTTT.

This sequence joins TRBV19 and TRBJ2-1; 8 positions match TRBD2. The germline CDR1 and CDR2 sequences are LNHDA and SQIVND (reference sequence). The CDR3 spans 17 residues. J gave up 7 bases and V 7 bases, and 18 bases lay outside the gene matches. The CDR3 protein is CASKPSFAGGPMNEQFF. The CDR3, as DNA: TGTGCCAGTAAACCCTCCTTCGCGGGGGGCCCCATGAATGAGCAGTTCTTC.

This clonotype was counted many times. One end of the junction is discordant with germline, which a read error may explain. V usage is TRBV7-2 and J usage is TRBJ2-3; 8 nucleotides line up with TRBD1. CDR1 and CDR2 from the germline V gene are SGHTA and FQGNSA. This CDR3 is built from 14 residues. This CDR3 is CASSQGTGTDTQYF. The CDR3 DNA reads TGTGCCAGCAGCCAGGGGACAGGCACGGATACGCAGTATTTT.

This clonotype was detected many times. CDR3 sequence (DNA): TGTGCCAGCAGTCTGTGGGGGAGGGATTACGAGCAGTACTTC. Residues: CASSLWGRDYEQYF. V is TRBV12-3 or TRBV12-4 and J is TRBJ2-7; TRBD2 matches at 7 bases. Losses at the gene ends were 5 bases for V and 4 bases for J; bases not matched to a gene: 8. This CDR3 has 14 amino acids.

This clonotype was picked up many times. The V and J genes are TRBV29-1 and TRBJ2-7; tentatively, D is TRBD2 (7 bases). The CDR3 sequence is 15 residues long. V was cut by 2 bases and J by 2 bases, with 16 bases left in between. Germline V gene data show CDR1 as SQVTM and CDR2 as ANQGSEA. CDR3 in DNA: TGCAGCGTTGAATTTCGGGGGGCGCGGACCTACGAGCAGTACTTC. Protein product: CSVEFRGARTYEQYF.

In its sample, this clonotype was seen many times. The rearrangement joins TRBV29-1 to TRBJ2-7; D is undetermined. Trimming took 3 bases from V and 2 from J, leaving 8 bases between them. Germline V gene data show CDR1 as SQVTM and CDR2 as ANQGSEA. The CDR3 runs to 12 residues. The CDR3 here is CSVEARAYEQYF. The CDR3 DNA follows: TGCAGCGTTGAGGCTAGGGCCTACGAGCAGTACTTC.

This clonotype was observed many times. The chain is built from TRBV19 and TRBJ1-5; a possible D gene is TRBD1 (5 bases). The CDR3 extends over 14 amino acids. Germline V gives CDR1 LNHDA, CDR2 SQIVND (reference sequence). Trimming left V 3 bases short and J 4 bases short, with 10 bases between. This CDR3 reads CASSIRQGNQPQHF. DNA of the CDR3: TGTGCCAGTAGTATCCGGCAGGGAAATCAGCCCCAGCATTTT.

This clonotype occurred many times. The J gene is TRBJ2-5, the V gene TRBV25-1, with TRBD1 identical over 7 bases. Germline values: CDR1 MGHDK, CDR2 SYGVNS. V gave up 9 bases and J gave up 3 bases; unmatched junction bases: 7. The CDR3 sequence is 13 residues long. Here the CDR3 DNA reads TGTGCCAGTCCATTGACAGGGAAAGAGACCCAGTACTTC. This sequence encodes CASPLTGKETQYF.

The genes are TRBV12-3 or TRBV12-4 and TRBJ1-6; D gene uncertain. Trimming took off 3 bases at V and 6 bases at J, with 12 bases between the two ends. The CDR3 is 15 residues long. The DNA of the CDR3 is TGTGCCAGCAGTTTGGAATTAGTGGGTAATTCACCCCTCCACTTT. Translating it yields CASSLELVGNSPLHF.

The CDR3 bases are TGTGCCAGCAGTTTATGGTCAATACGCTCCTACGAGCAGTACTTC. Amino acid sequence: CASSLWSIRSYEQYF. The chain carries TRBV27 and TRBJ2-7; D is unresolved. V dropped 1 base and J dropped 0 bases, with 10 bases sitting between them. Per germline, CDR1 MNHEY and CDR2 SMNVEV (reference sequence). CDR3 length equals 15 residues.